The source of this TCR beta chain is a study of T cells in women clearing cervical HPV infection. Study in general: Case blood drawn at lesion detection; control blood after infection cleared.

Sequencing was performed with immunoSEQ multiplex PCR; in TCRdb, only in-frame clones are kept and a portion is missing. This sample's table has tens of thousands of clones. Sequenced input: blood buffy coat. This clonotype was obtained from a woman between 18 and 75 years old with a cervical HPV16 infection that either progressed to CIN3+ or cleared (not recorded which).

CDR3 bases read: TGTGCCAGCAGTGAATCGCAACAGTATGGC. The encoded protein is CASSESQQYG. The complete CDR3 sequence is CASSESQQYGYTF. V gene TRBV6-1 combines with J gene TRBJ1-2; D gene ambiguous. The read gets to within 3 residues of the CDR3 end, and the germline J gene fills in the rest. Germline CDR1 is MNHNS and CDR2 is SASEGT. CDR3 length: 13 residues. V lost 2 bases and J 5 bases, leaving 9 bases between the germline ends.